This TCR beta chain appears in the sequencing data of a study of blood T cells in healthy people across ages (dated by TCRdb to the mid-2010s). Study-level background: In model experiments, roughly one uniquely barcoded TCR beta cDNA molecule per two T cells was captured by template switching. The donors were split into four age groups: young (average around 15 years), middle-aged (about 40), aged (about 56) and long-lived (over 80). Using deep sequencing normalized with unique cDNA molecular identifiers, the study measured how TCR beta repertoire diversity changes with age. Two additional independent replicas of 1 million unique cDNA reads from the same blood draw were analyzed for two donors (one aged 18 to 29 and one aged 80 or older).

Systemically healthy Caucasian individuals from Russia, 35 to 40 in total and aged about 6 to 95 years, were included as donors. Each donor gave 8 to 10 milliliters of peripheral blood, drawn into EDTA-treated Vacutainer tubes. Ficoll-Paque density-gradient centrifugation was used to isolate PBMCs, with at least 6 million per sample. Total RNA, at least 6 micrograms per sample, was extracted from PBMCs with Trizol reagent. For every donor, flow cytometry on a PBMC aliquot measured the percentage of naive CD45RAhigh/CD27high T cells. V is cut by 4 bases and J by 0 bases, and the space between the germline ends is 15 bases. The CDR3 numbers 17 residues from cysteine through phenylalanine. Left in the record is the CDR3 DNA by itself, 51 bases read in frame from the first base. In the germline V gene, CDR1 corresponds to MGHRA and CDR2 to YSYEKL. Points on this clonotype: Its binding antigen is unknown. No quality values exist for individual bases; no much larger clone is one base distant.

General findings and caveats noted by the study authors: Observed TCR beta diversity per million T cells fell roughly linearly with age, and a significant reduction was already apparent by age around 36. Estimates of total diversity from one million sequenced T cells were regarded as lower bounds and underestimates. The CMV infection status of donors was not known, potentially confounding age-related changes in expanded clonotypes. Since profiling was done on bulk unsorted PBMCs, naive and antigen-experienced compartments could not be conclusively compared. The long-lived group showed more naive CD4+ T cells, fewer expanded clones and increased TCR diversity than the aged group, suggesting age selection. A strong correlation was found between observed TCR beta diversity and the percentage of naive T cells measured by flow cytometry.

Library generation was performed with 5' RACE. These reads were obtained on an Illumina HiSeq 2500. A second PCR of about 6 to 11 cycles was performed with a sample-barcoded 5' primer and a J-beta primer mix. A unique molecular identifier was introduced onto each TCR beta cDNA molecule by a template-switch 5' adaptor carrying 12 random nucleotides. Each sample yielded at least 2.5 million CDR3-containing paired-end reads. All of the RNA was converted into first-strand cDNA using the Mint cDNA synthesis kit, with a TRBC-specific oligonucleotide serving as the primer. Following uracil-DNA glycosylase treatment, all cDNA underwent a first 18-cycle PCR with the universal primers M1SS and BC2_uni_R. Concerning the study's data processing: For normalization, 1 million high-quality reads were randomly selected from each sample, with every read carrying a distinct molecular identifier. Reads sharing molecular identifiers were discarded rather than binned into consensus sequences. MiTCR, run with a Q25 quality threshold and the strictest error-elimination algorithm, handled CDR3 identification, clonotype clustering and error correction. Lower-bound total TCR beta diversity was estimated with a nonparametric unseen species model using Euler transformation. In TCRdb, the public reads were trimmed at Q25 with fastp and aligned with MiXCR, with productive beta chains retained. Each entry merges the rows of one CDR3 protein and shows their most common DNA and genes. The V and J calls reflect TCRdb's pipeline rather than the authors' work. This sample holds more than 900,000 distinct CDR3 sequences; around 27% were observed only once. The ten biggest clones cover around 0.75% of the sample.

The same data also went into a second study, on T cells of mothers and their children. From that second study: Donors were nine systemically healthy Caucasian individuals: three mothers and their six children. cDNA synthesis consumed the entire amount of extracted RNA, loaded at around 1.4 ug RNA in each 15 ul reaction. In the second PCR, the M1S primer introduced both the sample barcodes and 2-4 random nucleotides. Over 8 million TCR beta CDR3 reads were obtained for each mother, and 3 million to 3.5 million reads were obtained for each child. TCR recombination output is similarly shaped by thymic selection in related and unrelated pairs, with a minor effect exerted by inherited differences. Normalized repertoire overlap was always found to be slightly, but never significantly, higher in related mother-child pairs than in unrelated mother-child pairs. No persistent microchimeric T cell clones were found, with a detection sensitivity of approximately 100 clones per million clonotypes. In the study, deep NGS was used to compare the TCR beta repertoires of mothers and children, and features distinguishing related mother-child pairs from unrelated individuals were sought. On average, the children were about 10 +/- 4 years old, while the mothers were approximately 41 +/- 4 years old. After adapters were ligated using NEBNext reagents, the libraries underwent 100+100 nt paired-end sequencing on an Illumina HiSeq 2000. To prevent cross-contamination, the mother and child libraries were prepared a month apart and were sequenced in separate runs. For each donor, between roughly 450,000 and 2,100,000 distinct TCR beta clonotypes were identified. Naive TCR beta clonotypes were estimated from low-frequency clonotypes matched to each donor's FACS-determined naive share, without sorting.

The chain couples TRBV4-1 to TRBJ1-4; the D gene assignment is ambiguous. The sample consisted of blood. The TCR originated in a girl aged 2-15 years in good health. In nucleotides, the sequence is TGCGCCAGCAGCCCCCCTCCCCCTATTGCAACTAATGAAAAACTGTTTTTT. Its translation reads: CASSPPPPIATNEKLFF.